The clone carrying this T cell receptor beta chain was seen a few times. Its specificity is not known. This specimen belongs to a study of blood T cells in healthy people across ages. Using a J-beta primer mix together with a sample-barcoded 5' primer, a second PCR was run for roughly 6 to 12 cycles. TCRdb processed the 5' RACE reads anew with MiXCR; each CDR3 protein has one entry. The sample consists of some 730,000 distinct CDR3 sequences, around a fifth of them appearing once. The CDR3 loop spans 17 amino acids. Germline loops: CDR1 KGHSH, CDR2 LQKENI. General study results and limits: Among T cells, TCR beta diversity per million cells dropped roughly linearly as age rose.

No fewer than 6 micrograms of total RNA were isolated from every sample. The sample taken for sequencing was blood. This TCR was recovered from a man aged 65 to 85 in good health. The J gene is TRBJ2-1, the V gene TRBV18; 11 bases agree with TRBD1. The J call may be mistaken, given a closer DNA end match to TRBJ2-5. CDR3 loop: CASSPSPSGTGGETQYF. The CDR3 DNA follows: TGTGCCAGCTCACCGTCCCCCTCTGGGACAGGGGGAGAGACCCAGTACTTC.